Listed here are 3 T cell receptor beta chains from one sample, sequenced in a study of control samples from healthy donors and cancer patients. Sequencing was performed with immunoSEQ multiplex PCR; in TCRdb, only in-frame clones are kept and a portion is missing. Here the sample spans tens of thousands of clones, 90% to 95% being singletons. The sequencing sample was made of PBMCs. These receptors all stem from a woman aged 40 to 50 with lung cancer.

The rearrangement uses TRBV5-6 and TRBJ1-6, with 9 nucleotides matching TRBD1. J lost 7 bases, V lost 2 bases, and 4 bases had no gene match. The CDR3 length is 15 residues. CDR1 and CDR2 from the germline V gene are SGHDT and YYEEEE. CDR3 loop: CASSLRQGVNSPLHF. For the CDR3, the DNA is TGTGCCAGCAGCTTACGACAGGGGGTAAATTCACCCCTCCACTTT.

In regard to this clone: This sample also contains other DNA sequences that code for the same CDR3. The V gene is TRBV2, the J gene TRBJ2-3, with D unclear. Trimming removed 6 bases from V and 2 bases from J, with 9 bases in between. This CDR3 is 13 amino acids long. CDR1 SNHLY and CDR2 FYNNEI come from the germline V gene. The CDR3 region is CASRGDPTDTQYF. The CDR3 DNA reads as TGTGCCAGCAGGGGCGATCCCACAGATACGCAGTATTTT.

This chain links TRBV5-6 with TRBJ1-5; 8 positions match TRBD1. Germline CDR1 and CDR2: SGHDT and YYEEEE. Trimming took 2 bases from V and 9 from J; bases not matched to a gene: 7. The CDR3 loop spans 14 amino acids. The CDR3 DNA reads as TGTGCCAGCAGCTTAAGACAGGGGTGGCCGCCCCAGCATTTT. Protein: CASSLRQGWPPQHF.